Shown below are 21 T cell receptor beta chains from a single sample sequenced in a study of cytomegalovirus exposure and HLA in healthy donors. Sequenced by immunoSEQ multiplex PCR; TCRdb stores in-frame clones only, minus some. The data show just under 65,000 clones, more than 85% seen once. Material for sequencing was PBMCs. Source of these receptors: a woman younger than 30 in good health and CMV-seropositive.

The chain links TRBV2 to TRBJ2-5, with 10 positions matching TRBD2. This CDR3 spans 15 amino acids. Germline V gene sequence: CDR1 SNHLY, CDR2 FYNNEI. V was pared by 4 bases and J by 4 bases, with 6 bases of the junction left unmatched. The CDR3 loop reads CASSVAGGRGETQYF. The CDR3 region has the DNA TGTGCCAGCAGTGTAGCGGGAGGCCGTGGAGAGACCCAGTACTTC.

The CDR3 DNA follows: TGTGCCAGCAGGCTATCCGGGACAGGGTACAATGAGCAGTTCTTC. Translated, it gives CASRLSGTGYNEQFF. The V call is TRBV25-1, the J call TRBJ2-1, with TRBD1 matching 9 bases. V gave up 6 bases and J gave up 4 bases; unmatched junction bases: 7. Germline V CDR1 and CDR2: MGHDK, SYGVNS. This CDR3 contains 15 residues.

The chain has TRBV5-6 and TRBJ1-1; D is possibly TRBD1 (5 bases). Germline-derived CDR1 and CDR2 are SGHDT and YYEEEE. V lost 6 bases and J 6 bases, leaving 21 bases between the germline ends. The CDR3 length is 15 residues. In nucleotides, the CDR3 is TGTGCCAGCACCAAGTGGGCCCGGGGGGTCCCTGAAGCTTTCTTT. Protein product: CASTKWARGVPEAFF.

The chain recombines TRBV19 with TRBJ1-2; D is possibly TRBD1 (5 bases). CDR3 length: 11 residues. Trimming removed 11 bases from V and 7 bases from J, with 14 bases in between. Looked up from germline, CDR1 is LNHDA and CDR2 is SQIVND (reference sequence). CDR3 amino acids: CAGWTQGGYTF. The CDR3 DNA follows: TGTGCCGGCTGGACCCAGGGTGGCTACACCTTC.

The CDR3 loop reads CASSLGGEQYF. The CDR3 DNA is TGTGCCAGCAGCCTGGGCGGGGAGCAGTACTTC. The gene calls are TRBV13 and TRBJ2-7; TRBD2 is a possible D gene (5 bases). V was cut by 5 bases and J by 7 bases, with 9 bases left in between. The germline V gene encodes CDR1 PRHDT and CDR2 FYEKMQ (reference sequence). The CDR3 is 11 residues long.

The chain employs TRBV30 and TRBJ2-5; 8 nucleotides agree with TRBD1. This CDR3 is built from 14 residues. Germline values: CDR1 GTSNPN, CDR2 SVGIG (reference sequence). Germline trimming cut 2 bases from V and 5 bases from J; bases unmatched to any gene: 7. The DNA of the CDR3 is TGTGCCTGGAGTTCGCCAGGGGGCCTCGAGACCCAGTACTTC. This sequence encodes CAWSSPGGLETQYF.

This clone was seen once. This chain links TRBV14 with TRBJ1-2, with D uncertain. Germline values: CDR1 SGHDN, CDR2 FVKESK. Trimming took off 1 base at V and 6 bases at J, with 9 bases between the two ends. The CDR3 contains 13 residues. The CDR3 DNA reads TGTGCCAGCAGCCAAGGTGTTATCCATGGCTACACCTTC. Its protein is CASSQGVIHGYTF.

This chain connects TRBV2 to TRBJ2-3; D remains unclear. The CDR3 loop spans 12 amino acids. From germline, CDR1 is SNHLY and CDR2 FYNNEI. Between the trimmed V and J ends, which lost 0 bases and 7 bases, there was a span of 5 bases. Here the CDR3 reads CASSEARNTQYF. DNA for the CDR3: TGTGCCAGCAGTGAAGCCCGTAATACGCAGTATTTT.

The chain recombines TRBV10-1 with TRBJ2-3; D possibly corresponds to TRBD1 (6 bases). The germline CDR1 and CDR2 sequences are WNHNN and SYGVQD (reference sequence). Trimming removed 2 bases at V and 2 bases at J, with 14 bases between. This CDR3 comprises 16 residues. CDR3 sequence: CASSENFGTFTDTQYF. The CDR3 DNA reads as TGCGCCAGCAGTGAGAACTTCGGGACATTCACAGATACGCAGTATTTT.

The chain recombines TRBV9 with TRBJ2-7; TRBD2 matches at 10 bases. Germline lookup yields CDR1 SGDLS and CDR2 YYNGEE. The CDR3 covers 15 residues. The J segment lost 4 bases and the V segment lost 0 bases, leaving 4 bases of the junction unmatched. CDR3 sequence reads: CASSVGLAGEYEQYF. The CDR3 DNA reads as TGTGCCAGCAGCGTAGGCCTAGCGGGAGAATACGAGCAGTACTTC.

The chain couples TRBV5-4 to TRBJ2-7, with D maybe TRBD1 (5 bases). V dropped 0 bases and J dropped 6 bases, with 13 bases sitting between them. The CDR3 runs to 14 residues. CDR1 and CDR2 (germline): SGHNT, YYREEE (reference sequence). The DNA for the CDR3 is TGTGCCAGCAGCTTGGGGCAGGGTGGGCGCGAGCAGTACTTC. Encoded protein: CASSLGQGGREQYF. The full variable domain, in which reference TRBV5-4 and TRBJ2-7 provide the parts outside the CDR3, is ETGVTQSPTHLIKTRGQQVTLRCSSQSGHNTVSWYQQALGQGPQFIFQYYREEENGRGNFPPRFSGLQFPNYSSELNVNALELDDSALYLCASSLGQGGREQYFGPGTRLTVT.

The V and J genes are TRBV9 and TRBJ2-7; the match to TRBD1 covers 8 bases. Germline V CDR1 and CDR2: SGDLS, YYNGEE. The V segment lost 4 bases and the J segment 1 base; nucleotides outside the gene matches: 7. CDR3 length: 15 amino acids. CDR3 in amino acids: CASSFGTGLSYEQYF. CDR3 DNA: TGTGCCAGCAGCTTCGGGACAGGTTTGTCCTACGAGCAGTACTTC.

The genes are TRBV4-1 and TRBJ2-1; D not certain. In germline, CDR1 is MGHRA, CDR2 YSYEKL. CDR3 length: 12 residues. The ends were cut back, 2 bases at V and 6 bases at J, with 5 bases in the middle. CDR3 nucleotide sequence: TGCGCCAGCAGCCAATTATCCAATGAGCAGTTCTTC. It translates to CASSQLSNEQFF.

The chain uses TRBV28 and TRBJ2-7; TRBD2 aligns across 7 bases. The germline CDR1 and CDR2 sequences are MDHEN and SYDVKM. The J segment lost 1 base and the V segment lost 6 bases, leaving 9 bases of the junction unmatched. There are 15 residues in the CDR3. CDR3 protein: CASSLVTAGSYEQYF. The CDR3 DNA sequence: TGTGCCAGCAGCCTCGTTACAGCGGGATCCTACGAGCAGTACTTC.

The table lists this clone with a few counts. This chain links TRBV9 with TRBJ2-1, with D perhaps TRBD1 (5 bases). The ends were cut back, 0 bases at V and 6 bases at J, with 7 bases in the middle. The CDR3 is made up of 13 amino acids. The germline gives CDR1 SGDLS, CDR2 YYNGEE. The CDR3 reads CASSVGRANEQFF. As DNA, the CDR3 is TGTGCCAGCAGCGTAGGCAGGGCCAATGAGCAGTTCTTC.

This sequence joins TRBV7-9 and TRBJ1-5; possibly TRBD1 for D (5 bases). With 4 bases removed from V and 10 bases from J, the gap between germline ends came to 17 bases. Germline V gene lookup returns CDR1 SEHNR and CDR2 FQNEAQ (reference sequence). This CDR3 contains 14 residues. CDR3 DNA sequence: TGTGCCAGCAGCTCTTCCGGGACTCTCGGCCCCCAGCATTTT. This codes for CASSSSGTLGPQHF.

The chain combines TRBV11-3 with TRBJ2-2; maybe TRBD2 (6 bases). Germline V gene lookup returns CDR1 SGHNT and CDR2 YENEEA. The ends were cut back, 5 bases at V and 6 bases at J, with 13 bases in the middle. This CDR3 spans 14 amino acids. CDR3 nucleotide sequence: TGTGCCAGCAGCGGCTCTACGGGGGCCGGGGAGCTGTTTTTT. Amino acids: CASSGSTGAGELFF.

CDR3 loop: CASRTSLSGYGYTF. CDR3 nucleotides: TGTGCCAGCAGAACCAGCCTTTCGGGTTATGGCTACACCTTC. The rearrangement joins TRBV2 to TRBJ1-2; D not certain. V lost 6 bases, J lost 5 bases, and 16 bases lay in between. Germline CDR1 SNHLY, CDR2 FYNNEI. CDR3 length equals 14 residues.

This rearrangement joins TRBV19 to TRBJ1-1, with TRBD1 matching 8 bases. The germline CDR1 and CDR2 sequences are LNHDA and SQIVND (reference sequence). This CDR3 contains 13 residues. V gave up 7 bases and J gave up 7 bases; unmatched junction bases: 8. The chain's CDR3 is CASTIGQGNEAFF. The CDR3 DNA follows: TGTGCCAGTACCATCGGACAGGGAAATGAAGCTTTCTTT.

The chain couples TRBV21-1 to TRBJ1-5; the table gives TRBD1 as D, unverified against the DNA. TRBV21-1 is a pseudogene. CDR3 length equals 20 residues. The DNA for the CDR3 is TGTGCCAGCAGCAGGACCGGGACAGGGGCCCGCGTTTATAGCAATCAGCCCCAGCATTTT. Translating it yields CASSRTGTGARVYSNQPQHF.

J is TRBJ2-5 and V is TRBV27; D remains ambiguous. In germline, CDR1 is MNHEY, CDR2 SMNVEV (reference sequence). CDR3 length equals 13 residues. The ends were cut back, 3 bases at V and 3 bases at J, with 8 bases in the middle. CDR3 nucleotides: TGTGCCAGCAGTTTCTCTAGGAAAGAGACCCAGTACTTC. Its protein is CASSFSRKETQYF.